The clone carrying this TCR beta chain counts as medium-sized (0.01 to 0.1%). CDR1 LGHNA and CDR2 YSLEER come from the germline V gene. CDR3 length: 16 amino acids. V dropped 4 bases and J dropped 0 bases, with 13 bases sitting between them. In the authors' workflow: Estimated nucleated cell counts came from reference gene primer amplification. TCRdb keeps only in-frame clones here, not all; method: immunoSEQ multiplex PCR. Clonal size and the V and J genes are those of that table, whereas D and trimming came from the DNA. The data hold about 21,000 clones, with 60% to 85% observed a single time. These data are taken from a study of blood T cell repertoires in COVID-19. Study-level background: Whether acute or convalescent, the COVID-19 samples came from the United States, Italy and Spain. T cells, B-cell-depleted T cells, or PBMCs supplied cDNA or gDNA.

The V call is TRBV4-3, the J call TRBJ1-3; D unresolved. Sequencing was carried out using peripheral blood. The clonotype comes from a man between 60 and 75 years old with active COVID-19. Written as DNA, the CDR3 is TGCGCCAGCAGCCCTTCCACTGCAGGCTCTGGAAACACCATATATTTT. This encodes CASSPSTAGSGNTIYF.